The next 4 T cell receptor beta chains were all read from a single sample in a study of sequential checkpoint blockade in melanoma. The treatment: randomized to nivolumab then ipilimumab (arm A) or the reverse (arm B). The data were produced by immunoSEQ multiplex PCR, yet TCRdb's version contains in-frame clones alone and is incomplete. The table shows about 12,000 clones, with roughly 77% occurring only once. The source was CD8+ T cells sorted from blood (inferred from file names), collected from a patient given nivolumab and ipilimumab in sequence. The receptors come from a human donor with melanoma.

The chain carries TRBV7-2 and TRBJ1-1; 7 bases are a match to TRBD1. Losses at the gene ends were 6 bases for V and 3 bases for J; bases not matched to a gene: 7. The CDR3 covers 14 residues. The germline V gene has CDR1 SGHTA and CDR2 FQGNSA. The CDR3 loop is CASRLRGIYTEAFF. The CDR3 DNA follows: TGTGCCAGCAGACTCAGGGGGATTTACACTGAAGCTTTCTTT.

The V call is TRBV7-3, the J call TRBJ1-1; TRBD1 might be the D (6 bases). The V gene's germline CDR1 is SGHTA and CDR2 FQGTGA. The CDR3 length is 13 residues. Trimming stripped 5 bases from V and 3 bases from J, with 10 bases between. The CDR3, as DNA: TGTGCCAGCAGCGTCAGGGGATACACTGAAGCTTTCTTT. Encoded protein: CASSVRGYTEAFF. The full variable domain, completed using reference TRBV7-3 and TRBJ1-1, is GAGVSQTPSNKVTEKGKYVELRCDPISGHTALYWYRQSLGQGPEFLIYFQGTGAADDSGLPNDRFFAVRPEGSVSTLKIQRTERGDSAVYLCASSVRGYTEAFFGQGTRLTVV.

The chain couples TRBV7-9 to TRBJ2-3; D uncertain. The CDR3 length is 15 residues. Trimming left V 5 bases short and J 2 bases short, with 14 bases between. The germline CDR1 and CDR2 sequences are SEHNR and FQNEAQ (reference sequence). CDR3: CASSPRAISTDTQYF. DNA for the CDR3: TGTGCCAGCAGCCCAAGAGCGATATCCACAGATACGCAGTATTTT. The complete variable domain, with remaining parts taken from reference TRBV7-9 and TRBJ2-3, reads DTGVSQNPRHKITKRGQNVTFRCDPISEHNRLYWYRQTLGQGPEFLTYFQNEAQLEKSRLLSDRFSAERPKGSFSTLEIQRTEQGDSAMYLCASSPRAISTDTQYFGPGTRLTVL.

The genes are TRBV6-1 and TRBJ1-4; 8 bases are a match to TRBD1. Germline V gene lookup returns CDR1 MNHNS and CDR2 SASEGT. Trimming took 1 base from V and 5 from J; bases not matched to a gene: 0. CDR3 size: 14 residues. In nucleotides, the CDR3 is TGTGCCAGCAGTGAAGGACAGGGGAATGAAAAACTGTTTTTT. This sequence encodes CASSEGQGNEKLFF.